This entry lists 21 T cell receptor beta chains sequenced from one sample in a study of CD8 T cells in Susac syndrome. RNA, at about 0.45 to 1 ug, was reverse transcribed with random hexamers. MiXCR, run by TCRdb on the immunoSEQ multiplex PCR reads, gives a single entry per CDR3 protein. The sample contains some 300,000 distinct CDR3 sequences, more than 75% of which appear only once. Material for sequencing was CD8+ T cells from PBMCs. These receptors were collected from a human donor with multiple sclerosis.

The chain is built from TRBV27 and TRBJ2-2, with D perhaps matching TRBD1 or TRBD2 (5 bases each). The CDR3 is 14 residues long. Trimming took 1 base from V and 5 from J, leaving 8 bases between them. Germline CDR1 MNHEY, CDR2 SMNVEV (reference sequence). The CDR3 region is CASSLWGLTGELFF. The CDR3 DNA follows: TGTGCCAGCAGTTTATGGGGGTTGACCGGGGAGCTGTTTTTT.

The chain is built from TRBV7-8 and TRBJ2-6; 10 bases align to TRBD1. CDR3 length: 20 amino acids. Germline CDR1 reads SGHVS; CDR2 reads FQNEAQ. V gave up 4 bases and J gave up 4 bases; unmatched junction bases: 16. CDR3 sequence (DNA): TGTGCCAGCAGCTCCCTATTGTTGACAGGGGGCTTGGAAGGGGCCAACGTCCTGACTTTC. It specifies CASSSLLLTGGLEGANVLTF.

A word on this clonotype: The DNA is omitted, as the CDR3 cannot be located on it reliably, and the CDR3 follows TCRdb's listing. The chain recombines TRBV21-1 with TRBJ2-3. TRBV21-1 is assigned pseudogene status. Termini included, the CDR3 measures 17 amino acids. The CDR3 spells CASSAITQYKCTDTQYF.

The CDR3, as DNA: TGTGCCATCAGTGAGGAGTGGGACACCATATATTTT. It encodes CAISEEWDTIYF. V is TRBV10-3 and J is TRBJ1-3; D is unresolved. V lost 2 bases and J 8 bases, leaving 7 bases between the germline ends. The length of the CDR3 is 12 residues. In germline, CDR1 is ENHRY, CDR2 SYGVKD.

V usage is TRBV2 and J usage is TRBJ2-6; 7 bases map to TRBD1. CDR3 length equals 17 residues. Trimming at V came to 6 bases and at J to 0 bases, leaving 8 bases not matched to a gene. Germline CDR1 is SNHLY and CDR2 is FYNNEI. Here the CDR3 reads CASRGRDRSSGANVLTF. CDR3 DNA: TGTGCCAGCAGGGGTAGGGACAGAAGCTCTGGGGCCAACGTCCTGACTTTC.

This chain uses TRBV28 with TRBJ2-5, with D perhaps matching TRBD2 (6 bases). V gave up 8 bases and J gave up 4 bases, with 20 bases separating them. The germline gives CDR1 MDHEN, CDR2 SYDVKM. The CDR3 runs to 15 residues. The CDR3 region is CASAILEEGRETQYF. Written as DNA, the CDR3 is TGTGCCAGCGCCATATTGGAGGAGGGCCGAGAGACCCAGTACTTC.

CDR3 nucleotides: TGTGCCAGCAGCCGAGACAGGAACCTTCGCAATCAGCCCCAGCATTTT. Translation: CASSRDRNLRNQPQHF. The gene calls are TRBV7-9 and TRBJ1-5, with D perhaps matching TRBD1 (6 bases). Trimming shortened V by 5 bases and J by 2 bases, and 16 bases separated the two germline ends. CDR3 length equals 16 residues. Germline V gene lookup returns CDR1 SEHNR and CDR2 FQNEAQ (reference sequence). Based on the CDR3 plus reference TRBV7-9 and TRBJ1-5, the full variable domain is DTGVSQNPRHKITKRGQNVTFRCDPISEHNRLYWYRQTLGQGPEFLTYFQNEAQLEKSRLLSDRFSAERPKGSFSTLEIQRTEQGDSAMYLCASSRDRNLRNQPQHFGDGTRLSIL.

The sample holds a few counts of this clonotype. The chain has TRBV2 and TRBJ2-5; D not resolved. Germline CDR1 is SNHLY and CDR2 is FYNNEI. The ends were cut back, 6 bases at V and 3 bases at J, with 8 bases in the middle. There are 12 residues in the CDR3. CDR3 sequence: CASSSWEETQYF. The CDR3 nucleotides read TGTGCCAGCAGCTCCTGGGAAGAGACCCAGTACTTC.

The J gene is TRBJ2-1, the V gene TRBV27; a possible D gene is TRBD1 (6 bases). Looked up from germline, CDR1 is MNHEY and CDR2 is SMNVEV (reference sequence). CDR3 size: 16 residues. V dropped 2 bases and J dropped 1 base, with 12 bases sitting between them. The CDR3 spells CASSLLGGESYNEQFF. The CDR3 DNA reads TGTGCCAGCAGTTTACTAGGGGGAGAGTCCTACAATGAGCAGTTCTTC.

The DNA of the CDR3 is TGTGCCAGTAGTTTGAAACCGACTAGCTCCTACAATGAGCAGTTCTTC. Amino acid sequence: CASSLKPTSSYNEQFF. V and J are TRBV19 and TRBJ2-1; D perhaps matches TRBD2 (6 bases). The ends were cut back, 5 bases at V and 0 bases at J, with 14 bases in the middle. The CDR3 extends over 16 amino acids. Germline lookup yields CDR1 LNHDA and CDR2 SQIVND (reference sequence). The full variable domain, its missing parts supplied by reference TRBV19 and TRBJ2-1, is DGGITQSPKYLFRKEGQNVTLSCEQNLNHDAMYWYRQDPGQGLRLIYYSQIVNDFQKGDIAEGYSVSREKKESFPLTVTSAQKNPTAFYLCASSLKPTSSYNEQFFGPGTRLTVL.

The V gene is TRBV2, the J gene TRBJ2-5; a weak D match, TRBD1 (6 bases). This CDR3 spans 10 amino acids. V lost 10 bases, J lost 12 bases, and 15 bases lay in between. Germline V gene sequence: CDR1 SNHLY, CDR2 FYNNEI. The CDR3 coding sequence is TGTGCCACACGGGCAGGGGATGAGTACTTC. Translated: CATRAGDEYF.

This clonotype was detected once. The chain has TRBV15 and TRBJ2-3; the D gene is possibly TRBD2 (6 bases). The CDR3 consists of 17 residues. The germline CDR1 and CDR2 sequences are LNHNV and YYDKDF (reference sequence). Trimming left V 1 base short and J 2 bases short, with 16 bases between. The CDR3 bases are TGTGCCACCAGCAGAGGCTTCCTAACGGGGGACACAGATACGCAGTATTTT. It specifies CATSRGFLTGDTDTQYF.

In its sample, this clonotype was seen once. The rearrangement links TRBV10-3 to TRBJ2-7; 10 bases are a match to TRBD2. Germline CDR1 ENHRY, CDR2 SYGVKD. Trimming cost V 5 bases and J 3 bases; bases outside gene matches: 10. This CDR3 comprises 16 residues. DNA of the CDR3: TGTGCCATCAGTTATTCTAGCGGGAGATCCCTCTACGAGCAGTACTTC. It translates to CAISYSSGRSLYEQYF.

For the CDR3, the DNA is TGTGCCAGCGGGCTCCGGGCTAGCGGGAAGAATGAGCAGTTCTTC. Translated, it gives CASGLRASGKNEQFF. The chain recombines TRBV27 with TRBJ2-1, with 9 nucleotides matching TRBD2. Germline V gene lookup returns CDR1 MNHEY and CDR2 SMNVEV (reference sequence). After removal of 8 bases from V and 7 bases from J, the junction contained 12 bases not matched to a gene. There are 15 residues in the CDR3.

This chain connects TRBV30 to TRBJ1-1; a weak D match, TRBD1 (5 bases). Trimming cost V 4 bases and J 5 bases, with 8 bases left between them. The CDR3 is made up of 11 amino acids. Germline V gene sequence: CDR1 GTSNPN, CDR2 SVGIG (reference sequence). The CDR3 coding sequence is TGTGCCTGGAACGGGGGAACTGAAGCTTTCTTT. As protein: CAWNGGTEAFF.

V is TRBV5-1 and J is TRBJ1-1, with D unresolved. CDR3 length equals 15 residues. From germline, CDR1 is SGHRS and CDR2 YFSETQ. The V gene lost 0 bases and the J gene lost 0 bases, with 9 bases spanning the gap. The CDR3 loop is CASSLVQKVNTEAFF. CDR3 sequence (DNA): TGCGCCAGCAGCTTGGTTCAGAAGGTGAACACTGAAGCTTTCTTT.

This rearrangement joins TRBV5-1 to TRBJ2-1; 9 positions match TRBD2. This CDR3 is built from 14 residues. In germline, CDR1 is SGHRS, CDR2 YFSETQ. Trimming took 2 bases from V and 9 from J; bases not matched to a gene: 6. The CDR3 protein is CASSFPSGTSEQFF. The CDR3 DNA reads TGCGCCAGCAGCTTTCCTAGCGGGACGTCTGAGCAGTTCTTC.

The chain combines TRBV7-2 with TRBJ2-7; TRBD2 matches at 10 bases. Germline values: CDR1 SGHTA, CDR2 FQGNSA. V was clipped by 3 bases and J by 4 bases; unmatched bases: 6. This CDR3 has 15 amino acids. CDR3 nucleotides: TGTGCCAGCAGCTTGCTAGCGGGAGAACGGTACGAGCAGTACTTC. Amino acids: CASSLLAGERYEQYF.

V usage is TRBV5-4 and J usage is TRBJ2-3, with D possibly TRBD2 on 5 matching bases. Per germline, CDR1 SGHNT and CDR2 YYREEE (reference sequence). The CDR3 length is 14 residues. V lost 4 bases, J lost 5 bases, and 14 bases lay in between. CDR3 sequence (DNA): TGTGCCAGCAGCCGGCGGGCGGGTGGAGATACGCAGTATTTT. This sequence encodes CASSRRAGGDTQYF.

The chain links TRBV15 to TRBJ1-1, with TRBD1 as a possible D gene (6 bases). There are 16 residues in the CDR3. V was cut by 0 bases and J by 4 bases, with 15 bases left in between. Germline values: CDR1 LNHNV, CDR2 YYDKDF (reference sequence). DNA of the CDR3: TGTGCCACCAGCAGAGAAACAGGGTTTTTTGGCACTGAAGCTTTCTTT. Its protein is CATSRETGFFGTEAFF.

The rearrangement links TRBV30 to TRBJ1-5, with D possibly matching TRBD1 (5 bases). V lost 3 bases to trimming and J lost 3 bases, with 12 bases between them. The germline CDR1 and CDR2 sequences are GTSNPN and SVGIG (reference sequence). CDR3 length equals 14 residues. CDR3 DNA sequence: TGTGCCTGGAGCTCGGGGGGTAACAATCAGCCCCAGCATTTT. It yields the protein CAWSSGGNNQPQHF.